This T cell receptor (beta chain) was obtained from a study of blood T cell repertoires in COVID-19. Some clones are missing from TCRdb's copy, which holds only in-frame ones; the method was immunoSEQ multiplex PCR. Of about 68,000 clones listed, roughly 85% are singletons. This clone showed up just a few times. This CDR3 is 13 amino acids long. Germline-derived CDR1 and CDR2 are LNHDA and SQIVND (reference sequence). V was trimmed by 3 bases and J by 5 bases, leaving 8 bases between them. The source of this sequence is a woman between 50 and 59 years old with COVID-19, enrolled during active disease. The V gene is TRBV19, the J gene TRBJ1-5, with D uncertain. Sequenced sample: peripheral blood. Here the CDR3 DNA reads TGTGCCAGTAGTATTCAGGTACATCAGCCCCAGCATTTT. Translated, it gives CASSIQVHQPQHF.